This record concerns one TCR beta chain sequence. The antigen is not known. People who had autoimmune disease history or systemic immunosuppression were excluded. The ends lost 0 bases at V and 2 bases at J; junction bases unmatched: 2. CDR1 MNHNY and CDR2 SVGAGI come from the germline V gene (reference sequence). The CDR3 totals 15 residues. The sample is drawn from a study of OX40 agonist ivuxolimab in advanced cancers. Study as a whole: Patients were treated with ivuxolimab, an agonistic anti-OX40 (CD134) antibody. Of mixed ages from about 23 to 90 and averaging approximately 60 years, the group was about 86% male. Study findings and constraints: Expanded peripheral T cell antigen specificity was not determined.

Some clones are missing from TCRdb's copy, which holds only in-frame ones; the method was immunoSEQ multiplex PCR. The repertoire has roughly 62,000 clones, 75% to 85% of them found once; the top ten carry roughly 2.4%. J is TRBJ2-7 and V is TRBV6-6; 9 positions agree with TRBD1. This receptor was taken from an adult with an advanced solid tumor such as melanoma, head and neck, liver or kidney cancer. The sample here was CD4+ or CD8+ T cells sorted from blood, taken in a trial of the OX40 agonist ivuxolimab. The CDR3 DNA sequence: TGTGCCAGCAGTTACTCCGGGACAGGGCCCTACGAGCAGTACTTC. Its translation is CASSYSGTGPYEQYF.